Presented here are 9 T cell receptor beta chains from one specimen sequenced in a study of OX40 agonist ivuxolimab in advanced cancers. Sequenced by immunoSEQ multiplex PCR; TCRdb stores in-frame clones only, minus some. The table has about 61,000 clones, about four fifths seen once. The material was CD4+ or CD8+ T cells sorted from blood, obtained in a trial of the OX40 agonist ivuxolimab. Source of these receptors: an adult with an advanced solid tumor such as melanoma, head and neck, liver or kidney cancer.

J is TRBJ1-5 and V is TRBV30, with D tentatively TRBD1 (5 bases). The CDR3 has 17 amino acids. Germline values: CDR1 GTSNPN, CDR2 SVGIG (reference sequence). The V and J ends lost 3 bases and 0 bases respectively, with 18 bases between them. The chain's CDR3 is CAWSAKGQSYSNQPQHF. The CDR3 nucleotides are TGTGCCTGGAGCGCGAAGGGGCAGAGCTATAGCAATCAGCCCCAGCATTTT. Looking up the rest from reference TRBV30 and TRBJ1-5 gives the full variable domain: SQTIHQWPATLVQPVGSPLSLECTVEGTSNPNLYWYRQAAGRGLQLLFYSVGIGQISSEVPQNLSASRPQDRQFILSSKKLLLSDSGFYLCAWSAKGQSYSNQPQHFGDGTRLSIL.

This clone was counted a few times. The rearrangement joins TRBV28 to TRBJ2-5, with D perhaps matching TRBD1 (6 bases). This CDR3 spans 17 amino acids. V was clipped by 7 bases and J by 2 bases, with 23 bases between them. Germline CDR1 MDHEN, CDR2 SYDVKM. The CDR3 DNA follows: TGTGCCAGCACAAGGTTGGGGGCCCGGGGAAGGCAAGAGACCCAGTACTTC. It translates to CASTRLGARGRQETQYF.

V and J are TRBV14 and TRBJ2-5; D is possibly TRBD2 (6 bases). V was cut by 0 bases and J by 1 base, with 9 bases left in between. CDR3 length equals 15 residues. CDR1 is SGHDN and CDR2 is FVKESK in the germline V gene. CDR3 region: CASSQDRGTQETQYF. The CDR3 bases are TGTGCCAGCAGCCAAGATCGCGGGACCCAAGAGACCCAGTACTTC.

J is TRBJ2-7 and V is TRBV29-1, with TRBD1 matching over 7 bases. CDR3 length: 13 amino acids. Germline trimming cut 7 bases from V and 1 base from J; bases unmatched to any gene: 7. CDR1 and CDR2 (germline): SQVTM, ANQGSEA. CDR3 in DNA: TGCAGCGGGAAAAAGACAGGGTCCTACGAGCAGTACTTC. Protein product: CSGKKTGSYEQYF.

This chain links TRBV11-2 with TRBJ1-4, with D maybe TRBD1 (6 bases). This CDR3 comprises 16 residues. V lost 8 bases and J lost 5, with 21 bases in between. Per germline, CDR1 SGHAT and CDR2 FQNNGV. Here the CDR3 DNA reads TGTGCCAGCGGGGATATTGTCGGGACACCAAATGAAAAACTGTTTTTT. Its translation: CASGDIVGTPNEKLFF.

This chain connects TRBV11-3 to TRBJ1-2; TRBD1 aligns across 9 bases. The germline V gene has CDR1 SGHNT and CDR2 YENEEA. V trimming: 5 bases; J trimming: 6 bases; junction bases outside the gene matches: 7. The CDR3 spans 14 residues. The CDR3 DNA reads TGTGCCAGCAGCATGGGGACAGGGAGAGATGGCTACACCTTC. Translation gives CASSMGTGRDGYTF.

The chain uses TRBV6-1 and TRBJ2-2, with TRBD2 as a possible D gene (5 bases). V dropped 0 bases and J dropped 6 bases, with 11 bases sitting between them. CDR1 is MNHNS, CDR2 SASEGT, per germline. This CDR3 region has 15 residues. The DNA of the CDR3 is TGTGCCAGCAGTGAAGCGGGAGTTGCGGCCGGGGAGCTGTTTTTT. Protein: CASSEAGVAAGELFF.

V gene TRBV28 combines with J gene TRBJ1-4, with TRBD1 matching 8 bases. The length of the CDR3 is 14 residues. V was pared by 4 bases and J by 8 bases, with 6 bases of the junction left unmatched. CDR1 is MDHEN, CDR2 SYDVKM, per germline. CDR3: CASSSDRGGEKLFF. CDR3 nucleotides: TGTGCCAGCAGTTCCGACAGGGGTGGGGAAAAACTGTTTTTT.

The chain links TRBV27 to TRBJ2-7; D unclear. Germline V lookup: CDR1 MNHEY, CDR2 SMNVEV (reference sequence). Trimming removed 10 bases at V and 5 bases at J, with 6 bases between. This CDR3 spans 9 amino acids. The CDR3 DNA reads TGTGCCACCCCAAACGAGCAGTACTTC. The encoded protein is CATPNEQYF.